This T cell receptor beta chain was recorded in a study of blood T cell repertoires in COVID-19. On the study more broadly: Donors in the United States, Italy and Spain gave samples during acute or convalescent COVID-19. T cells, B-cell-depleted T cells, or PBMCs supplied cDNA or gDNA.

The germline gives CDR1 SGHNT, CDR2 YYREEE (reference sequence). The CDR3 runs to 16 residues. V lost 4 bases, J lost 5 bases, and 9 bases stayed unmatched. Authors' data handling: Estimation of nucleated cell counts was performed using reference gene primer amplification. Here immunoSEQ multiplex PCR was the method, and the copy in TCRdb shows in-frame clones only, minus some. D and trimming were read from the DNA, whereas the V and J calls and clone size are those reported in that table. The sample has 200,000 to 300,000 clones; approximately 83% are singletons. The chain links TRBV5-4 to TRBJ1-6, with 7 bases matching TRBD1. Source material: peripheral blood. This TCR was sampled from a human donor in a cohort sampled during active COVID-19. The CDR3 region is CASSTGTATNNSPLHF. CDR3 DNA: TGTGCCAGCAGCACCGGGACAGCAACTAATAATTCACCCCTCCACTTT.